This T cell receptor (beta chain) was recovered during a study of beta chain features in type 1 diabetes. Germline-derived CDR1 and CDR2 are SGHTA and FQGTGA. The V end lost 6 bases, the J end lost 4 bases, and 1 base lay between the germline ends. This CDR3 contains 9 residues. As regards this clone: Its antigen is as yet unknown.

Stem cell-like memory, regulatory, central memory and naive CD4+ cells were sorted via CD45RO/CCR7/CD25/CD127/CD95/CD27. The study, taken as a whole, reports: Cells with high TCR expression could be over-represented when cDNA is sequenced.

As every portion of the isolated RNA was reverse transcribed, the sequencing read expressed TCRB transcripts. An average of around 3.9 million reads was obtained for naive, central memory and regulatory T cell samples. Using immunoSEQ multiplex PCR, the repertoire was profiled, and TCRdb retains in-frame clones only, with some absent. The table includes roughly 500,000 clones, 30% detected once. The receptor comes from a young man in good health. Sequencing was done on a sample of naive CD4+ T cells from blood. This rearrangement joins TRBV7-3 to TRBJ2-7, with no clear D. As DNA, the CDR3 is TGTGCCAGCAGGTACGAGCAGTACTTC. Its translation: CASRYEQYF.